This T cell receptor beta chain appears in the sequencing data of a study of molecular identifiers for immune sequencing clone quantification. Trimming at V came to 4 bases and at J to 0 bases, leaving 5 bases not matched to a gene. Germline lookup yields CDR1 MNHEY and CDR2 SMNVEV (reference sequence). The CDR3 has 15 amino acids. MiXCR was run by TCRdb on the PCR reads, yielding one entry per CDR3 protein. The data show about 63,000 distinct CDR3 sequences, with approximately 18% seen just once and over 1.1% held by the top ten. This clonotype was obtained from a human donor in good health. Some libraries in this study had Jurkat cell RNA spiked in. Sequencing was carried out using naive CD8+ T cells from blood, with Jurkat cell RNA spiked in. Subset defined: FACS-sorted CD8+CD4-CCR7+CD45RA+ naive T cells. The chain employs TRBV27 and TRBJ1-1; 7 bases agree with TRBD1. CDR3 region: CASSSSRGLNTEAFF. CDR3 bases: TGTGCCAGCAGTTCATCCAGGGGGTTGAACACTGAAGCTTTCTTT.